This record concerns one T cell receptor beta chain sequence. Measured with immunoSEQ multiplex PCR; TCRdb has only the in-frame clones, and not every one. The sample carries 20,000 to 25,000 clones, approximately 90% recorded once. The data derive from a study of blood T cell repertoires in COVID-19. Study-level background: Sites across the United States, Italy and Spain contributed samples from acute and convalescent COVID-19. In each case, the material was cDNA or gDNA derived from T cells, B-cell-depleted T cells, or PBMCs.

This CDR3 region has 19 residues. In germline, CDR1 is MNHEY, CDR2 SVGEGT. V shed 6 bases, J shed 3 bases, and the junction held 16 bases outside the gene matches. The sample comprised peripheral blood. This TCR came from a human donor with active COVID-19. The donor label of this sample is uncertain. The chain has TRBV6-2 or TRBV6-3 and TRBJ2-2, with 10 bases aligning to TRBD2. Here the CDR3 reads CASSPGAGGPSGDTGELFF. For the CDR3, the DNA is TGTGCCAGCAGCCCAGGAGCGGGAGGGCCTTCGGGGGACACCGGGGAGCTGTTTTTT.